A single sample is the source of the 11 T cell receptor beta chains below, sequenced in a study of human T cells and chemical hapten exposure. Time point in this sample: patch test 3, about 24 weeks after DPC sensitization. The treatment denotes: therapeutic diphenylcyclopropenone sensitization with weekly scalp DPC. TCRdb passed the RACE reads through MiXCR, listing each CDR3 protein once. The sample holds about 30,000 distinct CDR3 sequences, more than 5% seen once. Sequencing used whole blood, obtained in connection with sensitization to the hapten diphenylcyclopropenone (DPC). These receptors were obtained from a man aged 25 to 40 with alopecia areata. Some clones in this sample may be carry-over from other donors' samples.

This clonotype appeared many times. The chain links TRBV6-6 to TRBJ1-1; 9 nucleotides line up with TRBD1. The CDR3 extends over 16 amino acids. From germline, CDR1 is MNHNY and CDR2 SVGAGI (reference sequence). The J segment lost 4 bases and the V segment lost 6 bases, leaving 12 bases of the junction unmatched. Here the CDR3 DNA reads TGTGCCAGCAGCGGACAGGGGACCCCCCTCGTCACTGAAGCTTTCTTT. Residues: CASSGQGTPLVTEAFF.

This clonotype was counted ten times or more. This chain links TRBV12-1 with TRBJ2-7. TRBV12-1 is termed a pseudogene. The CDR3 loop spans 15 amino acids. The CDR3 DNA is TGTGCCAGCAGCTTTGCGGTTATTTCCACGTGCGAGCAGTACTTC. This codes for CASSFAVISTCEQYF.

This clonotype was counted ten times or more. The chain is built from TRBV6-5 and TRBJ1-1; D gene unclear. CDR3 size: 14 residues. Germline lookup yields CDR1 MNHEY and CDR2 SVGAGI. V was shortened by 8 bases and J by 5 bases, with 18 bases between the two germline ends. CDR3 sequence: CASHGGFYFTEAFF. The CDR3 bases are TGTGCCAGCCACGGAGGGTTTTACTTTACTGAAGCTTTCTTT.

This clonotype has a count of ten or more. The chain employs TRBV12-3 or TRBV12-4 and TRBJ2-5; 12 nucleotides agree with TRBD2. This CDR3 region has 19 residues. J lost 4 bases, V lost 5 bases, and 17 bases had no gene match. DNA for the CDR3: TGTGCCAGCAGTCAAAAATCGAGATATGGACTAGCGGGGCGAGAGACCCAGTACTTC. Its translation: CASSQKSRYGLAGRETQYF.

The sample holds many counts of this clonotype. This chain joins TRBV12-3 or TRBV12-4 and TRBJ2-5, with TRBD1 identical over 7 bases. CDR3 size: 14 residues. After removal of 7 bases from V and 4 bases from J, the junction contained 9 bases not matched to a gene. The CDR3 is CASTPTGVVETQYF. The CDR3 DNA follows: TGTGCCAGCACCCCCACAGGGGTAGTAGAGACCCAGTACTTC.

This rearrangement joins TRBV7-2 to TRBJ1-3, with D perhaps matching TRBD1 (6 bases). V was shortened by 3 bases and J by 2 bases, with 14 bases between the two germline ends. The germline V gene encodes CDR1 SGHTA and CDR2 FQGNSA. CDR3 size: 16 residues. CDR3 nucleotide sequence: TGTGCCAGCAGCTTGATCCCAGGGGCGCCTGGAAACACCATATATTTT. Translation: CASSLIPGAPGNTIYF.

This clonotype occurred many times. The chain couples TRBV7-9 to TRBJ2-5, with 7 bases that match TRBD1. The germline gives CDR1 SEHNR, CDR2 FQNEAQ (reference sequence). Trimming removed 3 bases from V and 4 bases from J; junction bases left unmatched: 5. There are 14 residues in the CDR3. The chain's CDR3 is CASSFRDRAETQYF. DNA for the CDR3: TGTGCCAGCAGCTTTCGTGACAGGGCAGAGACCCAGTACTTC.

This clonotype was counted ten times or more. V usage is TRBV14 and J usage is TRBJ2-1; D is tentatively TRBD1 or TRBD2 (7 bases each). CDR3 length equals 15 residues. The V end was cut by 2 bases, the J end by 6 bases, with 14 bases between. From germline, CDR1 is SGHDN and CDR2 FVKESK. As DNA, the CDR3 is TGTGCCAGCAGCCAAACAGCGGGACAGCTCAATGAGCAGTTCTTC. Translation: CASSQTAGQLNEQFF.

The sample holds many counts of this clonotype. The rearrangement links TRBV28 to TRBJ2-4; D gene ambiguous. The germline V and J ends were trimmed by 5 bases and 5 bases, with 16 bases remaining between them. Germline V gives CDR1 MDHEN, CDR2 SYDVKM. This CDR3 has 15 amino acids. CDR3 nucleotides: TGTGCCAGCAGTCCTATCCCCGTGATTCAAAACATTCAGTACTTC. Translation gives CASSPIPVIQNIQYF. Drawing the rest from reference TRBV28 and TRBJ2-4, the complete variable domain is DVKVTQSSRYLVKRTGEKVFLECVQDMDHENMFWYRQDPGLGLRLIYFSYDVKMKEKGDIPEGYSVSREKKERFSLILESASTNQTSMYLCASSPIPVIQNIQYFGAGTRLSVL.

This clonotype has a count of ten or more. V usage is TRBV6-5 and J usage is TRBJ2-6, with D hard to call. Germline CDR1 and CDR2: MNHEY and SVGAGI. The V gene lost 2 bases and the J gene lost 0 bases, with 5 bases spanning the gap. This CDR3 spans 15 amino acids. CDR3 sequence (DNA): TGTGCCAGCAGTTACAAAGGCTCTGGGGCCAACGTCCTGACTTTC. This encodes CASSYKGSGANVLTF.

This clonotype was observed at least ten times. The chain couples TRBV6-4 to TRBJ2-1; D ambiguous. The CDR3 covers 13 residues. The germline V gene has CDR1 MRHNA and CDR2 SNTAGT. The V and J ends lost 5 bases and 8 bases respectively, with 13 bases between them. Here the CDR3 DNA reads TGTGCCAGCAGTTCTGAGTCAGGCTATGAGCAGTTCTTC. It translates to CASSSESGYEQFF.